The sequence of this TCR beta chain was determined in a study of T-cell reconstitution after alpha-beta-depleted transplantation in children. The CDR3 spans 12 residues. V dropped 6 bases and J dropped 6 bases, with 15 bases sitting between them. Germline V gene data show CDR1 as DFQATT and CDR2 as SNEGSKA (reference sequence). Notes on the study in general: The authors attributed T-cell counts and diversity one year after transplant mostly to newly produced T cells. Roughly two months post-transplant, alpha-beta T cells reportedly originated from several hundred graft clones that had expanded. After transplant, high TCRbeta diversity at day 60 in some patients arose from surviving recipient T cells and thymic progenitors.

This clonotype was seen repeatedly, ten times or more. Its specificity is unknown. Molecular barcoding with unique molecular identifiers was used for the TCRbeta library. TCRdb re-called the PCR reads with MiXCR, one entry per CDR3 protein. The sample records just over 200,000 distinct CDR3 sequences, around 9.2% being singletons. Material: PBMCs, mostly from graft donor cells, obtained 360 days after TCRalphabeta/CD19-depleted stem cell transplant. The sequence was obtained from a male patient aged 2 to 9 who had a stem cell transplant for acute myeloid leukemia, so the T cells may come from the graft donor. The chain combines TRBV20-1 with TRBJ2-7; D not resolved. The CDR3 here is CSAGEWEREQYV. CDR3 DNA sequence: TGCAGTGCCGGCGAATGGGAACGCGAGCAGTACGTC.